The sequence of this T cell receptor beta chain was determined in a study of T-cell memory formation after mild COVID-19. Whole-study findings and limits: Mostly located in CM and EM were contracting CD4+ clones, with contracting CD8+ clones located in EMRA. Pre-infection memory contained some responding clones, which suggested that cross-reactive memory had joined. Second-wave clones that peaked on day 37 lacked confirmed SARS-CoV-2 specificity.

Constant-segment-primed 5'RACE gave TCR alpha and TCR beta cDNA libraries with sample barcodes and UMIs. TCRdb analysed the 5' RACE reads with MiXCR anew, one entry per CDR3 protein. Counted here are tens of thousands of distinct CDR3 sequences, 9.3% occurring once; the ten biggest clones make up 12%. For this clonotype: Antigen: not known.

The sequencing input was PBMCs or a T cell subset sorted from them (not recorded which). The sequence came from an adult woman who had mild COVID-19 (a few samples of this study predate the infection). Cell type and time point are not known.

CDR3 in amino acids: CAWSVSSGVTGELFF. DNA of the CDR3: TGTGCCTGGAGTGTCAGTAGCGGGGTAACCGGGGAGCTGTTTTTT. This sequence joins TRBV30 and TRBJ2-2; 8 positions agree with TRBD2. Germline V gives CDR1 GTSNPN, CDR2 SVGIG (reference sequence). The ends lost 0 bases at V and 5 bases at J; junction bases unmatched: 5. The CDR3 covers 15 residues.